This T cell receptor beta chain was sequenced for a study of cytomegalovirus exposure and HLA in healthy donors. Turning to the study itself: Genetic ancestry analysis placed about 76% of the 400 or so donors that were genotyped in the Caucasian-associated cluster.

Study-wide results and limits: In a later analysis, DRB1 alleles had the most associated TCRs; HLA-C alleles the fewest. CMV antigen specificity of a few CMV-associated chains was confirmed in vitro.

On this clone itself: Its antigen is undetermined.

This PCR relied on a set of 60 Vbeta primers and 13 Jbeta primers. The assay was immunoSEQ multiplex PCR, and TCRdb's table has in-frame clones only and misses some. The table has around 140,000 clones, roughly three quarters seen once. This TCR derives from a woman between 18 and 29 years old in good health and CMV-seronegative. The source material was PBMCs.

CDR3 in amino acids: CASSLGTVSYEQYF. The CDR3 DNA reads TGTGCCAGCAGCCTGGGGACAGTTTCCTACGAGCAGTACTTC. This sequence joins TRBV5-4 and TRBJ2-7; 7 bases are a match to TRBD1. Trimming took 4 bases from V and 1 from J; bases not matched to a gene: 5. Germline V CDR1 and CDR2: SGHNT, YYREEE (reference sequence). The CDR3 length is 14 residues.